This TCR beta chain was captured by sequencing in a study of PD-L1 blockade in urothelial cancer. About the study: It was at 3 weeks (second dose) and 6 weeks after treatment start that blood was analyzed.

Germline CDR1 reads LNHNV; CDR2 reads YYDKDF (reference sequence). The CDR3 is 19 residues long. The V gene lost 0 bases and the J gene lost 4 bases, with 23 bases spanning the gap. Produced via immunoSEQ multiplex PCR; TCRdb's table is partial and in-frame only. The table includes some 22,000 clones, around 90% detected once. Locally advanced or metastatic urothelial carcinoma affected all patients. The source of this sequence is a woman aged 55-69 years with urothelial cancer. The sequencing here drew on PBMCs, taken around atezolizumab (anti-PD-L1) treatment. The chain couples TRBV15 to TRBJ2-3; maybe TRBD2 (7 bases). The CDR3 sequence is CATSRDFRGRGLRSDTQYF. The CDR3 DNA follows: TGTGCCACCAGCAGAGATTTCAGAGGGAGGGGGTTAAGGTCAGATACGCAGTATTTT.